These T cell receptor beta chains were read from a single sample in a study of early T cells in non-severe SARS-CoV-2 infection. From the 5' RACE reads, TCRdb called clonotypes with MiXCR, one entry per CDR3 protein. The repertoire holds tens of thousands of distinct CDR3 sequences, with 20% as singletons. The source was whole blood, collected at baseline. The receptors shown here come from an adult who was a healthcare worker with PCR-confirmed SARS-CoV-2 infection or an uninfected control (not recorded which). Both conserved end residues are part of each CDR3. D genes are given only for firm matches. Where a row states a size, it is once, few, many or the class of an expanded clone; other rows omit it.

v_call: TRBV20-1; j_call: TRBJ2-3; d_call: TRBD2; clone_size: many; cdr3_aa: CSATGLAGGDTQYF; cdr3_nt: TGCAGTGCAACTGGACTAGCGGGGGGCGATACGCAGTATTTT
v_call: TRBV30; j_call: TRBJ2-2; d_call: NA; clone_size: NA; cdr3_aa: CAWLERTGPGELFF; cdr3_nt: TGTGCCTGGCTAGAACGAACAGGGCCCGGGGAGCTGTTTTTT
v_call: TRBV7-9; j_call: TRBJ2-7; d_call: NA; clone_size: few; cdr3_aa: CASSPDGYVSSEQYF; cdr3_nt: TGTGCCAGCAGCCCGGACGGCTACGTAAGCTCGGAGCAGTACTTC
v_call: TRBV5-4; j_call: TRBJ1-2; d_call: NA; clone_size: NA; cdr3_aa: CASSQAGTTYGYTF; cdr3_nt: TGTGCCAGCAGCCAGGCCGGGACAACCTATGGCTACACCTTC
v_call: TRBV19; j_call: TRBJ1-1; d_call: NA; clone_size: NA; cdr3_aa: CASSSRGRMNTEAFF; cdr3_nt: TGTGCCAGTAGTAGCAGGGGAAGGATGAACACTGAAGCTTTCTTT
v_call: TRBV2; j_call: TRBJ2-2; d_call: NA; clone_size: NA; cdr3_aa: CASRWDSSTGELFF; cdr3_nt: TGTGCCAGCAGATGGGACTCATCCACCGGGGAGCTGTTTTTT
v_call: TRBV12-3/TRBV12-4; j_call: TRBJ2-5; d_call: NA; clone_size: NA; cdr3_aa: CASSFAAQETQYF; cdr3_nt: TGTGCCAGCAGTTTCGCAGCGCAAGAGACCCAGTACTTC
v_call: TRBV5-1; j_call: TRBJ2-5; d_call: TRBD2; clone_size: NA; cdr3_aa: CASSFSGGEETQYF; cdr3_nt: TGCGCCAGCAGCTTTAGCGGGGGGGAAGAGACCCAGTACTTC
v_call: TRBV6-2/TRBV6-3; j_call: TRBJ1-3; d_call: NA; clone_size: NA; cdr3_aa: CASSYVGNTIYF; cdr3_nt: TGTGCCAGCAGTTACGTCGGAAACACCATATATTTT
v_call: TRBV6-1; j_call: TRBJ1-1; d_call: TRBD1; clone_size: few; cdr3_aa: CASRGGQGSNTEAFF; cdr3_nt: TGTGCCAGCAGGGGCGGACAGGGGTCGAACACTGAAGCTTTCTTT
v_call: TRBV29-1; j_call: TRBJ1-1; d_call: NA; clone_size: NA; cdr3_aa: CSAIRGHDEAFF; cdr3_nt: TGCAGCGCCATTAGGGGACACGATGAAGCTTTCTTT
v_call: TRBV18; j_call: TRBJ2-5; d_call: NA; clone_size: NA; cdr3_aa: CASSPGTGNSETQYF; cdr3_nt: TGTGCCAGCTCACCAGGAACAGGGAATTCGGAGACCCAGTACTTC
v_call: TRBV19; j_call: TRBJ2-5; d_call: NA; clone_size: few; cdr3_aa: CASSADNRAQETQYF; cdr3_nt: TGTGCCAGTAGTGCCGATAACCGGGCCCAAGAGACCCAGTACTTC
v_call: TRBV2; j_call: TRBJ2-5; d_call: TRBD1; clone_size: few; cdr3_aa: CASSEWDREETQYF; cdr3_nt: TGTGCCAGCAGTGAATGGGACAGAGAAGAGACCCAGTACTTC
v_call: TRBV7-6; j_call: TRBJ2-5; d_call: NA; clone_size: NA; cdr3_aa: CASKGQETQYF; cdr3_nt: TGTGCCAGCAAGGGACAAGAGACCCAGTACTTC
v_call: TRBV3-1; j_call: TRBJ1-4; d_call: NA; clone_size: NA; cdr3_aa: CASSQGTATNEKLFF; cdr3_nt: TGTGCCAGCAGCCAAGGCACAGCAACTAATGAAAAACTGTTTTTT
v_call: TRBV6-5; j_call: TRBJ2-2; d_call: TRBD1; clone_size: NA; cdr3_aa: CASIDRGNTGELFF; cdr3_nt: TGTGCCAGCATCGACAGGGGGAACACCGGGGAGCTGTTTTTT
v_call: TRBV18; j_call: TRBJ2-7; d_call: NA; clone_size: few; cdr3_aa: CASSPLGGGVYEQYF; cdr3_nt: TGTGCCAGCTCACCCCTTGGCGGGGGCGTATACGAGCAGTACTTC
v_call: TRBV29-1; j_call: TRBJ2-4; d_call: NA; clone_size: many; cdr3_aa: CSVQGDDAKNIQYF; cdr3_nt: TGCAGCGTTCAAGGGGACGACGCCAAAAACATTCAGTACTTC
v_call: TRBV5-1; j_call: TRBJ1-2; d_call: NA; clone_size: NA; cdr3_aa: CASSPNSGAHYGYTF; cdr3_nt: TGCGCCAGCAGCCCGAACAGCGGGGCCCACTATGGCTACACCTTC
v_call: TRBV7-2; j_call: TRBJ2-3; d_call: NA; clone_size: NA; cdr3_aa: CASSLSPADTQYF; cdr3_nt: TGTGCCAGCAGCTTATCCCCTGCAGATACGCAGTATTTT
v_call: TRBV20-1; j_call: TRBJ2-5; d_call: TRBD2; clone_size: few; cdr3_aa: CSARDLRLAGHAKTQYF; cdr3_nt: TGCAGTGCTAGAGATTTACGACTAGCGGGCCACGCTAAGACCCAGTACTTC
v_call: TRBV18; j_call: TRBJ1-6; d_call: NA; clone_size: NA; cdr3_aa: CASSERGNSPLHF; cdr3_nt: TGTGCCAGCTCAGAGAGGGGAAATTCACCCCTCCACTTT
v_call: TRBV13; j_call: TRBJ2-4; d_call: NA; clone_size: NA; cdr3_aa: CASSPAGELAKNIQYF; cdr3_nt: TGTGCCAGCAGCCCAGCTGGGGAACTAGCCAAAAACATTCAGTACTTC
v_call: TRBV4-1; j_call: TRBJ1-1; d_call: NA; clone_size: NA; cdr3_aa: CASSYRQANTEAFF; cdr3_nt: TGCGCCAGCAGCTACCGACAGGCTAACACTGAAGCTTTCTTT
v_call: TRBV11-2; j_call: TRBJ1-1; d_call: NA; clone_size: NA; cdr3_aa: CASSPGSGTEAFF; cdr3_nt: TGTGCCAGCAGCCCTGGGAGTGGGACTGAAGCTTTCTTT
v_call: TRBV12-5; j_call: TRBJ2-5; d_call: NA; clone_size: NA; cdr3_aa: CASGPQGGETQYF; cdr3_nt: TGTGCTAGTGGTCCCCAAGGGGGAGAGACCCAGTACTTC
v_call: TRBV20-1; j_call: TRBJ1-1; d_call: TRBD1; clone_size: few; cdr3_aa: CSARGTGRRNTEAFF; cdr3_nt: TGCAGTGCTAGAGGGACAGGGAGGAGGAACACTGAAGCTTTCTTT
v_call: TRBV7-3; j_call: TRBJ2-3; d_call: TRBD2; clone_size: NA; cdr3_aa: CASSWNSGGTDTQYF; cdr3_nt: TGTGCCAGCAGCTGGAATAGCGGGGGCACAGATACGCAGTATTTT
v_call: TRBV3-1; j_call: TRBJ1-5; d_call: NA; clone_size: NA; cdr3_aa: CASSQRGAGRGQHF; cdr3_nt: TGTGCCAGCAGCCAAAGGGGGGCAGGACGTGGCCAGCATTTT
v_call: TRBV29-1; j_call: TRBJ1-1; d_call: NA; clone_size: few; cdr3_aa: CSVEYPEAFF; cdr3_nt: TGCAGCGTTGAATACCCTGAAGCTTTCTTT
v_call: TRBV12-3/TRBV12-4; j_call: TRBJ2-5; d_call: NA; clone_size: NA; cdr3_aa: CASRLGDGYQETQYF; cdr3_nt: TGTGCCAGCAGGCTGGGCGATGGGTACCAAGAGACCCAGTACTTC
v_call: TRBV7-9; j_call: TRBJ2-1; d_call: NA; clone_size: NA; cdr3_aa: CASSQTSHEQFF; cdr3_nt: TGTGCCAGCAGCCAAACGTCCCATGAGCAGTTCTTC
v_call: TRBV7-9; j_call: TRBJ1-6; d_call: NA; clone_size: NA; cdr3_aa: CASSPLWTNPPRLHF; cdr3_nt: TGTGCCAGCAGCCCCCTTTGGACCAATCCTCCTCGCCTCCACTTT
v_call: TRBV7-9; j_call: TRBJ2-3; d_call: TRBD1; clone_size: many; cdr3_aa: CASSSGTGPWDTQYF; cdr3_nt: TGTGCCAGCAGCTCCGGGACAGGGCCGTGGGATACGCAGTATTTT
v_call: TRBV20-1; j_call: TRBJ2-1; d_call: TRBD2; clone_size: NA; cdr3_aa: CSAREASGWGPEQFF; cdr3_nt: TGCAGTGCTAGAGAGGCTAGCGGGTGGGGTCCGGAGCAGTTCTTC
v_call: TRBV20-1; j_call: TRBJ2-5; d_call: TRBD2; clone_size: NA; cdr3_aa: CSARDRRGGRETQYF; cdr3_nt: TGCAGTGCTAGAGATCGGCGGGGGGGCCGAGAGACCCAGTACTTC
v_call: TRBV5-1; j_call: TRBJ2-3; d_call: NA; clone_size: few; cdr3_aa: CASSLGQPGDTQYF; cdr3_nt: TGCGCCAGCAGCTTGGGACAGCCGGGTGATACGCAGTATTTT
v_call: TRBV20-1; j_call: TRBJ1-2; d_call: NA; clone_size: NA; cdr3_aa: CSAYRTSNYGYTF; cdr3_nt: TGCAGTGCTTACCGGACTTCTAACTATGGCTACACCTTC
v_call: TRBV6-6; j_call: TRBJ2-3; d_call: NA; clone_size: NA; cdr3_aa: CASRHVEGPSGTDTQYF; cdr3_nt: TGTGCCAGCAGACACGTAGAGGGGCCGTCGGGAACAGATACGCAGTATTTT
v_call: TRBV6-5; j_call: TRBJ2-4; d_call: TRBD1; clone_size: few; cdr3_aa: CASSYSPGQALNIQYF; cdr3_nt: TGTGCCAGCAGTTACTCTCCGGGACAGGCGCTGAACATTCAGTACTTC
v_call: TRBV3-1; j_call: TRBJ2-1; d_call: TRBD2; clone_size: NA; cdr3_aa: CASSHLAGDNEQFF; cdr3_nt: TGTGCCAGCAGCCACCTTGCGGGGGACAATGAGCAGTTCTTC
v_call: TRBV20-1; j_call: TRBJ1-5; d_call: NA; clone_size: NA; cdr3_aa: CSAIFGNQPQHF; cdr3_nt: TGCAGCGCTATCTTCGGGAATCAGCCCCAGCATTTT